Reported below is one T cell receptor beta chain. Antigen specificity is unknown. The assay was immunoSEQ multiplex PCR, and TCRdb's table has in-frame clones only and misses some. The sample carries about 25,000 clones, 70% to 90% recorded once. This entry belongs to a study of OX40 agonist ivuxolimab in advanced cancers. Patients were ruled out by autoimmune disease history or systemic immunosuppression. The CDR3 is 16 amino acids. Germline lookup yields CDR1 SGHDN and CDR2 FVKESK. V lost 1 base and J 1 base, leaving 11 bases between the germline ends. Overall study results and limits: Expanded peripheral T-cell antigen specificity went undetermined. By week 6 at 0.1 to 3.0 mg/kg, blood CD4+ and CD8+ T cells had expanded clonally.

The source was CD4+ or CD8+ T cells sorted from blood, collected in a trial of the OX40 agonist ivuxolimab. The chain joins TRBV14 to TRBJ2-1, with a possible D match to TRBD2 (6 bases). This sequence was found in an adult with an advanced solid tumor such as melanoma, head and neck, liver or kidney cancer. The CDR3 loop reads CASSQVYSGSYNEQFF. In DNA form, the CDR3 reads TGTGCCAGCAGCCAAGTGTACAGCGGGTCCTACAATGAGCAGTTCTTC.